The sequence of this TCR beta chain was determined in a study of cytomegalovirus exposure and HLA in healthy donors. Primers for the PCR totalled 60 Vbeta and 13 Jbeta. Repertoires were generated with immunoSEQ multiplex PCR, while TCRdb's copy carries only in-frame clones and drops some. The sample consists of some 170,000 clones, roughly 85% of them appearing once. This clone was counted between two and nine times. Trimming stripped 0 bases from V and 3 bases from J, with 6 bases between. Germline loops: CDR1 SGDLS, CDR2 YYNGEE. This CDR3 is 13 amino acids long. The source is a man aged 35 to 55 in good health and CMV-seropositive. This sequence joins TRBV9 and TRBJ1-2; D unclear. The sequencing sample was made of PBMCs. As DNA, the CDR3 is TGTGCCAGCAGCGTAGACGAGGACTATGGCTACACCTTC. Translation: CASSVDEDYGYTF.